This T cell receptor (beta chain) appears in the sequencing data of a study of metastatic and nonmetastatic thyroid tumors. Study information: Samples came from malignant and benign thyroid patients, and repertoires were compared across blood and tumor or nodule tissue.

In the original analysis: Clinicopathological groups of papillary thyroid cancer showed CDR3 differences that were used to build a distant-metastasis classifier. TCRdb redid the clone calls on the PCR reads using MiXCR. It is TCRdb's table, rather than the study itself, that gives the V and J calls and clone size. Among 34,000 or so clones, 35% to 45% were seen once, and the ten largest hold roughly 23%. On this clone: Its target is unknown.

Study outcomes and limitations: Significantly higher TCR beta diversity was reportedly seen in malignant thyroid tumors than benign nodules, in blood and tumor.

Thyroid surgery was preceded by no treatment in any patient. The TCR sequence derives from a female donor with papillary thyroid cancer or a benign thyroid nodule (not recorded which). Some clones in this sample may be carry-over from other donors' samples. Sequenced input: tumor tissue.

CDR3 in DNA: TGTGCCAGCAGTGGGGGACCAGGGGATGGCTACACCTTC. It translates to CASSGGPGDGYTF. The chain recombines TRBV6-1 with TRBJ1-2, with a possible D match to TRBD1 (6 bases). In germline, CDR1 is MNHNS, CDR2 SASEGT. Trimming shortened V by 4 bases and J by 6 bases, and 12 bases separated the two germline ends. This CDR3 region has 13 residues.